Below, 10 T cell receptor beta chains from the same sample are listed, as sequenced in a study of blood T cells in healthy people across ages. With a J-beta primer mix and a sample-barcoded 5' primer, a second PCR ran about 6 to 11 cycles. TCRdb recomputed calls from the 5' RACE reads with MiXCR, one row per CDR3 protein. The sample shows some 850,000 distinct CDR3 sequences, 20% to 30% of them seen only once. These data are also associated with another study on T cells of mothers and their children.

The source material was blood. The receptors shown here come from a boy aged 10-17 years in good health.

V gene TRBV28 combines with J gene TRBJ1-4, with D perhaps matching TRBD1 (5 bases). V was pared by 6 bases and J by 6 bases, with 14 bases between. The CDR3 is 14 residues long. Germline V lookup: CDR1 MDHEN, CDR2 SYDVKM. CDR3 bases: TGTGCCAGCAGGACAGAGGGTTCAGATGAAAAACTGTTTTTT. Translating it yields CASRTEGSDEKLFF.

J is TRBJ2-1 and V is TRBV5-6; TRBD2 matches 9 bases. V shed 4 bases and J 8 bases; nucleotides not matched to a gene: 7. Germline assignment: CDR1 SGHDT and CDR2 YYEEEE. There are 14 residues in the CDR3. CDR3 in DNA: TGTGCCAGCAGCAAAACCGGGACTAGCCATGAGCAGTTCTTC. Amino acids: CASSKTGTSHEQFF.

This clonotype was recorded a few times. The chain links TRBV3-1 to TRBJ2-5, with 7 nucleotides matching TRBD2. Losses at the gene ends were 0 bases for V and 6 bases for J; bases not matched to a gene: 4. The CDR3 runs to 14 residues. In germline, CDR1 is LGHDT, CDR2 YNNKEL (reference sequence). The CDR3 region is CASSQDSGGKTQYF. DNA of the CDR3: TGTGCCAGCAGCCAAGATTCCGGGGGGAAGACCCAGTACTTC.

This clonotype was counted a few times. This rearrangement joins TRBV12-3 or TRBV12-4 to TRBJ1-5, with D possibly being TRBD1 (6 bases). The ends were cut back, 5 bases at V and 7 bases at J, with 12 bases in the middle. This CDR3 contains 13 residues. CDR3 protein: CASSRGHGQPQHF. CDR3 sequence (DNA): TGTGCCAGCAGTAGGGGACACGGACAGCCCCAGCATTTT.

The chain joins TRBV2 to TRBJ1-4, with 10 nucleotides matching TRBD1. CDR1 is SNHLY and CDR2 is FYNNEI in the germline V gene. This CDR3 comprises 16 residues. Losses at the gene ends were 5 bases for V and 6 bases for J; bases not matched to a gene: 9. The CDR3 reads CASSYDRGLGDEKLFF. The CDR3 DNA sequence: TGTGCCAGCAGTTATGACAGGGGGCTAGGGGATGAAAAACTGTTTTTT.

This clonotype was counted between two and nine times. This chain links TRBV5-1 with TRBJ2-1, with D uncertain. The DNA matches TRBJ2-5 better at its end, which makes the J call doubtful. Germline CDR1 reads SGHRS; CDR2 reads YFSETQ. CDR3 length: 16 amino acids. The chain's CDR3 is CASSLRAATPQETQYF. CDR3 nucleotide sequence: TGCGCCAGCAGCTTGCGGGCAGCGACCCCACAAGAGACCCAGTACTTC.

The genes are TRBV5-5 and TRBJ2-2; D might be TRBD1 (6 bases). V was shortened by 2 bases and J by 3 bases, with 11 bases between the two germline ends. Germline assignment: CDR1 SGHKS and CDR2 YYEKEE (reference sequence). The CDR3 is made up of 15 amino acids. The CDR3 region has the DNA TGTGCCAGCAGCTTCTGGGCAGGGGACACCGGGGAGCTGTTTTTT. Translated: CASSFWAGDTGELFF.

Concerning this clonotype itself: One junction end does not reproduce the germline sequence, and a read error may be involved. The V and J genes are TRBV29-1 and TRBJ2-7, with 8 positions matching TRBD1. In germline, CDR1 is SQVTM, CDR2 ANQGSEA. The CDR3 sequence is 14 residues long. The CDR3 loop reads CSVEGTGGIYEQYF. The CDR3, as DNA: TGCAGCGTCGAAGGGACAGGAGGGATCTACGAGCAGTACTTC.

There are a few counts of this clonotype. The chain recombines TRBV12-3 or TRBV12-4 with TRBJ2-7, with 8 bases lining up with TRBD1. The CDR3 is 15 amino acids. Trimming took 4 bases from V and 4 from J; bases not matched to a gene: 9. DNA for the CDR3: TGTGCCAGCAGTTACACCGGGACAGGATCATACGAGCAGTACTTC. Protein sequence: CASSYTGTGSYEQYF.

The gene calls are TRBV6-2 or TRBV6-3 and TRBJ1-2; a possible D gene is TRBD1 (5 bases). Trimming shortened V by 11 bases and J by 1 base, and 11 bases separated the two germline ends. The CDR3 runs to 12 residues. The germline CDR1 and CDR2 sequences are MNHEY and SVGEGT. The DNA of the CDR3 is TGTGCCGGTTCGGGACTTAACTATGGCTACACCTTC. Its translation is CAGSGLNYGYTF.